Sequencing of this T cell receptor beta chain was carried out in a study of T-cell memory formation after mild COVID-19. cDNA libraries for TCR alpha and TCR beta, carrying sample barcodes and UMIs, came from 5'RACE with constant-segment primers. TCRdb reprocessed the 5' RACE reads with MiXCR, giving one entry per CDR3 protein. The sample records more than 400,000 distinct CDR3 sequences, about 18% being singletons. CDR1 is LGHNA, CDR2 YSLEER, per germline. The CDR3 extends over 16 amino acids. V was trimmed by 0 bases and J by 3 bases, leaving 13 bases between them. The TCR sequence derives from an adult woman who had mild COVID-19 (a few samples of this study predate the infection). Cell type and time point are not known. Sequencing used PBMCs or a T cell subset sorted from them (not recorded which). The rearrangement joins TRBV4-3 to TRBJ2-3; D remains unclear. CDR3 coding DNA: TGCGCCAGCAGCCAAGATGGCTATTCTAGAACAGATACGCAGTATTTT. Its translation is CASSQDGYSRTDTQYF.